The source of this T cell receptor (beta chain) is a study of T cells in women clearing cervical HPV infection. Concerning this clone: The CDR3 extends 3 residues past the end of the read, so its final part is completed from the germline J gene.

Germline loops: CDR1 DFQATT, CDR2 SNEGSKA (reference sequence). The CDR3 covers 15 residues. The method was immunoSEQ multiplex PCR; TCRdb's version includes in-frame clones alone and lacks a portion of them. The sample table includes about 23,000 clones. Material for sequencing was blood buffy coat. This sequence was found in a woman aged 18 to 75 with a cervical HPV16 infection that either progressed to CIN3+ or cleared (not recorded which). The chain carries TRBV20-1 and TRBJ2-3; D not resolved. This CDR3 reads CSATAESTLQETQYF. The sequenced CDR3 bases are TGCAGTGCTACCGCAGAGTCCACATTACAAGAGACG.